These 18 T cell receptor beta chains came from one sample sequenced in a study of chemoradiotherapy in HPV16-positive cancers. Clones were read by immunoSEQ multiplex PCR, and TCRdb kept only the in-frame ones, dropping some. The sample holds about 68,000 clones, about nine tenths seen once. Here the sequenced sample was blood, taken from a patient who underwent chemoradiotherapy. The receptors were sampled from a human donor with HPV-associated anogenital cancer.

V gene TRBV29-1 combines with J gene TRBJ1-2; TRBD1 agrees at 9 bases. J was trimmed by 6 bases and V by 7 bases; bases with no gene match: 9. The V gene's germline CDR1 is SQVTM and CDR2 ANQGSEA. CDR3 length: 13 residues. For the CDR3, the DNA is TGCAGCGCATCACCGGGACAGGGCGATGGCTACACCTTC. Translation: CSASPGQGDGYTF.

The V call is TRBV7-2, the J call TRBJ2-5; D is possibly TRBD1 (5 bases). The V end lost 5 bases, the J end lost 1 base, and 11 bases lay between the germline ends. The CDR3 totals 14 residues. Per the germline V gene, CDR1 is SGHTA and CDR2 is FQGNSA. The CDR3 sequence: CASSRDSRQETQYF. DNA for the CDR3: TGTGCCAGCAGCCGAGACAGCCGCCAAGAGACCCAGTACTTC.

The chain recombines TRBV5-6 with TRBJ2-7, with D tentatively TRBD1 or TRBD2 (6 bases each). V was cut by 4 bases and J by 6 bases, with 17 bases left in between. Germline CDR1 SGHDT, CDR2 YYEEEE. This CDR3 has 14 amino acids. The CDR3 DNA is TGTGCCAGCAGCCTGCAGGGGACTTCTGGCGAGCAGTACTTC. Translated: CASSLQGTSGEQYF.

This clone was recorded only once. The CDR3 is CASSPDRGRENEQFF. The CDR3 nucleotides are TGTGCCAGCAGTCCCGACAGGGGGCGCGAGAATGAGCAGTTCTTC. This rearrangement joins TRBV27 to TRBJ2-1; 10 positions match TRBD1. Germline lookup yields CDR1 MNHEY and CDR2 SMNVEV (reference sequence). V lost 5 bases, J lost 7 bases, and 8 bases stayed unmatched. This CDR3 is 15 amino acids long.

The rearrangement joins TRBV2 to TRBJ2-7, with 8 nucleotides matching TRBD1. CDR1 and CDR2 (germline): SNHLY, FYNNEI. This CDR3 spans 13 amino acids. The V gene end was trimmed by 5 bases and the J gene end by 2 bases; junction bases not matched to a gene: 2. The CDR3 here is CASSQDRAYEQYF. The CDR3 nucleotides are TGTGCCAGCAGTCAGGACAGGGCCTACGAGCAGTACTTC.

J is TRBJ2-5 and V is TRBV15, with 7 bases matching TRBD1. The CDR3 contains 16 residues. Trimming took 3 bases from V and 5 from J; bases not matched to a gene: 12. Germline lookup yields CDR1 LNHNV and CDR2 YYDKDF (reference sequence). The CDR3 region has the DNA TGTGCCACCAGCAGGGACACGACAGGGATGGAGGAGACCCAGTACTTC. This translates into CATSRDTTGMEETQYF.

This chain connects TRBV7-1 to TRBJ1-2; 11 nucleotides agree with TRBD1. TRBV7-1 is known as an ORF, though its function is uncertain. This CDR3 region has 13 residues. The V and J ends lost 5 bases and 7 bases, in that order; junction bases with no gene match: 3. The CDR3 loop reads CASSTGTGGGYTF. CDR3 DNA: TGTGCCAGCAGCACCGGGACAGGGGGTGGCTACACCTTC.

This clone was observed a handful of times. This chain connects TRBV10-3 to TRBJ1-1; no reliable D call. The germline V and J ends were trimmed by 0 bases and 4 bases, with 15 bases remaining between them. CDR3 length: 16 amino acids. Germline loops: CDR1 ENHRY, CDR2 SYGVKD. In DNA form, the CDR3 reads TGTGCCATCAGTGAGTCGAACCTCTTGAGGGCCACTGAAGCTTTCTTT. Protein product: CAISESNLLRATEAFF.

This clone was detected once. The J gene is TRBJ2-7, the V gene TRBV2; 9 bases map to TRBD1. This CDR3 comprises 13 residues. The V gene end was trimmed by 6 bases and the J gene end by 6 bases; junction bases not matched to a gene: 6. Germline loops: CDR1 SNHLY, CDR2 FYNNEI. The CDR3 protein is CASSQGQGGEQYF. CDR3 bases: TGTGCCAGCAGCCAGGGACAGGGAGGCGAGCAGTACTTC.

V usage is TRBV10-3 and J usage is TRBJ2-2, with 12 nucleotides matching TRBD1. The CDR3 is 15 residues long. Per the germline V gene, CDR1 is ENHRY and CDR2 is SYGVKD. V trimming: 7 bases; J trimming: 6 bases; junction bases outside the gene matches: 6. The chain's CDR3 is CAIKRDRGPPGELFF. The DNA of the CDR3 is TGTGCCATCAAGAGGGACAGGGGGCCCCCCGGGGAGCTGTTTTTT.

The chain uses TRBV15 and TRBJ1-1, with 7 positions matching TRBD1. The germline gives CDR1 LNHNV, CDR2 YYDKDF (reference sequence). V lost 5 bases, J lost 4 bases, and 10 bases stayed unmatched. CDR3 length: 15 residues. The CDR3, as DNA: TGTGCCACCAGCCAAAGACAGGGATCGGGCACTGAAGCTTTCTTT. Translating it yields CATSQRQGSGTEAFF. Using reference TRBV15 and TRBJ1-1 for the parts outside the CDR3, the full variable domain is DAMVIQNPRYQVTQFGKPVTLSCSQTLNHNVMYWYQQKSSQAPKLLFHYYDKDFNNEADTPDNFQSRRPNTSFCFLDIRSPGLGDTAMYLCATSQRQGSGTEAFFGQGTRLTVV.

The CDR3 spells CASRTGQGGTDTQYF. DNA for the CDR3: TGTGCCAGTAGAACAGGACAGGGAGGGACAGATACGCAGTATTTT. The gene calls are TRBV19 and TRBJ2-3; D is possibly TRBD1 (8 bases). This CDR3 is 15 amino acids long. V was clipped by 6 bases and J by 3 bases, with 16 bases between them. Germline V lookup: CDR1 LNHDA, CDR2 SQIVND (reference sequence).

The rearrangement links TRBV11-2 to TRBJ2-7; D might be TRBD2 (5 bases). V was clipped by 0 bases and J by 5 bases, with 14 bases between them. CDR1 is SGHAT, CDR2 FQNNGV, per germline. The CDR3 is made up of 15 amino acids. The CDR3 bases are TGTGCCAGCAGCTTAGAAAGGACGGGGTCGCACGAGCAGTACTTC. This translates into CASSLERTGSHEQYF. The full variable domain, in which reference TRBV11-2 and TRBJ2-7 provide the parts outside the CDR3, is EAGVAQSPRYKIIEKRQSVAFWCNPISGHATLYWYQQILGQGPKLLIQFQNNGVVDDSQLPKDRFSAERLKGVDSTLKIQPAKLEDSAVYLCASSLERTGSHEQYFGPGTRLTVT.

The genes are TRBV7-8 and TRBJ2-1, with D tentatively TRBD1 (5 bases). Germline V gene lookup returns CDR1 SGHVS and CDR2 FQNEAQ. The CDR3 is made up of 15 amino acids. The V end was cut by 5 bases, the J end by 4 bases, with 15 bases between. The CDR3 sequence: CASSREVGRYNEQFF. In nucleotides, the CDR3 is TGTGCCAGCAGCAGAGAGGTGGGGCGGTACAATGAGCAGTTCTTC.

The chain carries TRBV7-8 and TRBJ1-5, with D possibly being TRBD1 (5 bases). The ends were cut back, 1 base at V and 12 bases at J, with 13 bases in the middle. The length of the CDR3 is 13 residues. Germline V gene data show CDR1 as SGHVS and CDR2 as FQNEAQ. CDR3 sequence (DNA): TGTGCCAGCAGCTTAGGGGGAGGGGTGGTCCAGCATTTT. Protein: CASSLGGGVVQHF. Combining the CDR3 with reference TRBV7-8 and TRBJ1-5 gives the whole variable domain GAGVSQSPRYKVAKRGQDVALRCDPISGHVSLFWYQQALGQGPEFLTYFQNEAQLDKSGLPSDRFFAERPEGSVSTLKIQRTQQEDSAVYLCASSLGGGVVQHFGDGTRLSIL.

The rearrangement links TRBV7-9 to TRBJ1-5, with 8 bases fitting TRBD1. Trimming took 1 base from V and 4 from J; bases not matched to a gene: 9. The CDR3 runs 17 residues. In germline, CDR1 is SEHNR, CDR2 FQNEAQ (reference sequence). DNA for the CDR3: TGTGCCAGCAGCTTAGGTGAGGGAAACAGGGGGAATCAGCCCCAGCATTTT. Translated: CASSLGEGNRGNQPQHF.

The chain recombines TRBV2 with TRBJ1-4; D might be TRBD1 (5 bases). The CDR3 sequence is 16 residues long. The germline gives CDR1 SNHLY, CDR2 FYNNEI. V was pared by 6 bases and J by 3 bases, with 17 bases between. The CDR3 reads CASRQRGRLANEKLFF. CDR3 nucleotides: TGTGCCAGCAGACAACGGGGCCGCCTGGCTAATGAAAAACTGTTTTTT.

The chain couples TRBV28 to TRBJ1-1; no definite D call. Germline V gives CDR1 MDHEN, CDR2 SYDVKM. This CDR3 region has 14 residues. Trimming left V 2 bases short and J 4 bases short, with 11 bases between. CDR3 coding DNA: TGTGCCAGCAGTTTACTGCAAGACTCCACTGAAGCTTTCTTT. This encodes CASSLLQDSTEAFF.